The present entry profiles one T cell receptor beta chain with its context. J lost 5 bases, V lost 1 base, and 11 bases had no gene match. The CDR3 is 18 residues long. Germline V gives CDR1 SNHLY, CDR2 FYNNEI. The data stem from a study of blood T cell repertoires in COVID-19. Sequencing was performed with immunoSEQ multiplex PCR; in TCRdb, only in-frame clones are kept and a portion is missing. In the table there are over 90,000 clones, about 88% of which are singletons. The chain recombines TRBV2 with TRBJ2-5; 12 nucleotides agree with TRBD2. This TCR came from a human donor in a cohort sampled during active COVID-19. The sample taken for sequencing was peripheral blood. CDR3 nucleotides: TGTGCCAGCAGTGAAGAGAGCCTAGCGGGGGGGCCGGGGGAGACCCAGTACTTC. Its translation: CASSEESLAGGPGETQYF.